This is a list of T cell receptor beta chains from one sample in a study of cytomegalovirus exposure and HLA in healthy donors. Libraries were prepared by immunoSEQ multiplex PCR; TCRdb keeps only in-frame clonotypes and omits some of them. The sample contains about 92,000 clones, less than 70% of which appear only once. The material sequenced was PBMCs. The source of these receptors is a man in his forties or fifties in good health and CMV-seronegative. Each CDR3 is given with its conserved first and last residue. Fields, in order: J gene, clone size, V gene, CDR3 length, D gene, CDR3 DNA, CDR3 protein. A D gene is named only where the DNA matches it firmly. Clone size, where shown, is once, few, many, or a class for clones that have expanded.

>TRBJ2-1|-|TRBV27|17|TRBD1
TGTGCCAGCAGCCCCTTCCCGGGACAGGGTCCCTACAATGAGCAGTTCTTC
CASSPFPGQGPYNEQFF
>TRBJ1-6|-|TRBV10-2|14|-
TGCGCCAGCAGTACACCACGGGTAGGTGGACCCCTCCACTTT
CASSTPRVGGPLHF
>TRBJ2-7|-|TRBV28|14|TRBD1
TGTGCCAGCACCGGGGACAGGGCCCCCTACGAGCAGTACTTC
CASTGDRAPYEQYF
>TRBJ1-1|-|TRBV10-3|13|TRBD1
TGTGCCATCAGTAGGACAGGGTGGACTGAAGCTTTCTTT
CAISRTGWTEAFF
>TRBJ1-2|-|TRBV18|14|-
TGTGCCAGCTCACCACCGGACAGTAACTATGGCTACACCTTC
CASSPPDSNYGYTF
>TRBJ1-4|-|TRBV7-9|15|TRBD1
TGTGCCAGCAGCGCAAGGACAGGGGCGATTGAAAAACTGTTTTTT
CASSARTGAIEKLFF
>TRBJ2-3|-|TRBV9|15|TRBD1
TGTGCCAGCAACTCAGGGACAGGGTCCACAGATACGCAGTATTTT
CASNSGTGSTDTQYF
>TRBJ1-2|-|TRBV28|14|-
TGTGCCAGCAGTTTAAGGCAGGGGCTAGGTGGCTACACCTTC
CASSLRQGLGGYTF
>TRBJ2-1|-|TRBV30|15|-
TGTGCCTGGAGTGTACTGGGGGGGGCAGGGAATGAGCAGTTCTTC
CAWSVLGGAGNEQFF
>TRBJ2-7|-|TRBV7-2|15|-
TGTGCCAGCAGCTTGGGGGGAGTATCACACTACGAGCAGTACTTC
CASSLGGVSHYEQYF
>TRBJ1-2|-|TRBV5-1|15|TRBD1
TGCGCCAGCAGCTTGGTGCCGGGACAGGGGAACGGCTACACCTTC
CASSLVPGQGNGYTF
>TRBJ2-2|-|TRBV7-3|16|TRBD2
TGTGCCAGCAGCTTAATGGGACTAGGCAACACCGGGGAGCTGTTTTTT
CASSLMGLGNTGELFF
>TRBJ2-3|-|TRBV15|14|-
TGTGCCACCAGCAGAGACCTAGCCGCAGATACGCAGTATTTT
CATSRDLAADTQYF
>TRBJ1-5|-|TRBV6-6|15|TRBD1
TGTGCCAGCAACGCCGGGACAGGGTTCAATCAGCCCCAGCATTTT
CASNAGTGFNQPQHF
>TRBJ2-5|-|TRBV6-6|14|-
TGTGCCAGCAGTTACCACGGACAGGGAGGGCCCCAGTACTTC
CASSYHGQGGPQYF
>TRBJ1-6|-|TRBV30|13|-
TGTGCCTGGACCCCCCAGGCTAATTCACCCCTCCACTTT
CAWTPQANSPLHF
>TRBJ1-4|-|TRBV7-2|15|-
TGTGCCAGCAGCTTAATGGGGGCTGGAGATGAAAAACTGTTTTTT
CASSLMGAGDEKLFF
>TRBJ2-4|-|TRBV25-1|13|TRBD1
TGTGCCAGCAGTGGGACAGGGAAAAACATTCAGTACTTC
CASSGTGKNIQYF
>TRBJ1-2|once|TRBV29-1|11|-
TGCAGCGTTGGAGGGGGCTATGGCTACACCTTC
CSVGGGYGYTF
>TRBJ1-1|-|TRBV30|13|-
TGTGCCTGGAGTGTCCGCGGGAACACTGAAGCTTTCTTT
CAWSVRGNTEAFF
>TRBJ2-7|-|TRBV7-9|14|-
TGTGCCAGCAGCTTAACAGGTCCCTCCTACGAGCAGTACTTC
CASSLTGPSYEQYF
>TRBJ2-2|once|TRBV19|13|-
TGTGCCAGTAGACGGACAGACACCGGGGAGCTGTTTTTT
CASRRTDTGELFF
>TRBJ1-1|-|TRBV28|13|-
TGTGCCAGCAGTTCACAGGGCTACACTGAAGCTTTCTTT
CASSSQGYTEAFF
>TRBJ1-4|-|TRBV4-2|14|-
TGTGCCAGCAGCCAAGCACAGGCTCGTGAAAAACTGTTTTTT
CASSQAQAREKLFF
>TRBJ2-7|-|TRBV2|17|TRBD2
TGTGCCAGCAGTGATGGGCCTAGCGGGGGGGCTTTGTACGAGCAGTACTTC
CASSDGPSGGALYEQYF
>TRBJ2-5|few|TRBV7-9|17|TRBD1
TGTGCCAGCAGCCCGCTTTGGAGGACAGGGGGCTTTGAGACCCAGTACTTC
CASSPLWRTGGFETQYF
>TRBJ1-2|-|TRBV30|13|TRBD1
TGTGCCTGGAGTGTTAGGACAGGGGGCGGCTACACCTTC
CAWSVRTGGGYTF
>TRBJ2-3|-|TRBV6-5|16|TRBD2
TGTGCCAGCAGTTTCCAAGCGGGAGTTAGCACAGATACGCAGTATTTT
CASSFQAGVSTDTQYF
>TRBJ1-1|-|TRBV5-4|15|TRBD1
TGTGCCAGCAGCTCTCTCCGGGACAGGCGATCTGAAGCTTTCTTT
CASSSLRDRRSEAFF
>TRBJ1-6|once|TRBV28|15|-
TGTGCCAGCAGACTACAGGGAGTCTATAATTCACCCCTCCACTTT
CASRLQGVYNSPLHF
>TRBJ2-7|-|TRBV4-1|13|-
TGCGCCAGCAGCCAAGCTCAGGGGCGCGAGCAGTACTTC
CASSQAQGREQYF
>TRBJ1-5|-|TRBV19|16|-
TGTGCCAGTACCCCACGGGGGGGGCGAAGCAATCAGCCCCAGCATTTT
CASTPRGGRSNQPQHF
>TRBJ1-3|-|TRBV9|14|TRBD1
TGTGCCAGCAGCGCGACAGGGGTCGGAAACACCATATATTTT
CASSATGVGNTIYF
>TRBJ1-3|-|TRBV5-1|15|-
TGCGCCAGCAGCTTGACAGGGAACTCTGGAAACACCATATATTTT
CASSLTGNSGNTIYF
>TRBJ2-3|-|TRBV7-2|17|-
TGTGCCAGCAGCCCACGAGGCGGGGGCGCTTGGGTAGATACGCAGTATTTT
CASSPRGGGAWVDTQYF
>TRBJ2-5|-|TRBV5-6|13|TRBD1
TGTGCCAGCAGCTTGACAGGGGGAGAGACCCAGTACTTC
CASSLTGGETQYF
>TRBJ2-3|many|TRBV9|14|TRBD2
TGTGCCAGCAGCCCCGGGACTAGCGGGAGAAAGCAGTATTTT
CASSPGTSGRKQYF
>TRBJ2-1|once|TRBV6-5|14|TRBD2
TGTGCAAGCCGGCGGGAGGGAGGTGTAAATGAGCAGTTCTTC
CASRREGGVNEQFF
>TRBJ1-1|-|TRBV15|13|-
TGTGCCACCAGCAGAGACCAGGGCACTGAAGCTTTCTTT
CATSRDQGTEAFF
>TRBJ2-1|-|TRBV9|15|TRBD2
TGTGCCAGCAGCGCCCATTTGGGGGGGTATAGCGAGCAGTTCTTC
CASSAHLGGYSEQFF
>TRBJ1-5|-|TRBV6-6|16|-
TGTGCCAGCAGTTACTCGATTCAGAGGGAGAATCAGCCCCAGCATTTT
CASSYSIQRENQPQHF
>TRBJ2-5|once|TRBV29-1|17|TRBD2
TGCAGCGCCGGAGGGACTAGCGGGGCGGGGTACCAAGAGACCCAGTACTTC
CSAGGTSGAGYQETQYF
>TRBJ2-1|-|TRBV5-1|14|TRBD2
TGCGCCAGCAGCTTGCTAGCGGGCGGTAATGAGCAGTTCTTC
CASSLLAGGNEQFF
>TRBJ1-5|-|TRBV30|13|-
TGTGCCTGGAGCCGGGACACAAATCAGCCCCAGCATTTT
CAWSRDTNQPQHF
>TRBJ2-2|-|TRBV21-1|22|-
TGTGCCAGCAGCAAAGAGGTATTTACGGGACTAGCGTATGCTGCGAACACCGGGGAGCTGTTTTTT
CASSKEVFTGLAYAANTGELFF
>TRBJ2-5|-|TRBV4-1|16|-
TGCGCCAGCAGCCAAAGAACTCCAGGGGACCAAGAAACCCAGTACTTC
CASSQRTPGDQETQYF
>TRBJ1-1|-|TRBV6-6|14|-
TGTGCCAGCAGTTTTCCGGGGTGGAGCACTGAAGCTTTCTTT
CASSFPGWSTEAFF
>TRBJ2-5|few|TRBV28|12|TRBD2
TGTGCCAGCAGTACCGGGGGGGAGACCCAGTACTTC
CASSTGGETQYF
>TRBJ1-2|-|TRBV6-5|12|-
TGTGCCAGCAGCCCCGGTTTAAGTGGCTACACCTTC
CASSPGLSGYTF
>TRBJ2-5|-|TRBV5-4|15|TRBD1
TGTGCCAGCAGCAGGGGACAGGGTGTGTGGGAGACCCAGTACTTC
CASSRGQGVWETQYF
>TRBJ2-1|-|TRBV7-2|12|TRBD1
TGTGCCAGCAGCCCTGCCGGGACAGAGCCGTTCTTC
CASSPAGTEPFF
>TRBJ2-7|-|TRBV9|13|TRBD1
TGTGCCAGCAGCGGGGACAGCAGCTACGAGCAGTACTTC
CASSGDSSYEQYF
>TRBJ1-2|-|TRBV5-1|13|TRBD1
TGCGCCAGCAGCCCGGGACAGACATATGGCTACACCTTC
CASSPGQTYGYTF
>TRBJ1-4|-|TRBV7-6|14|-
TGTGCCATCAGCTCACCAAATCAGGGGCAAAAACTGTTTTTT
CAISSPNQGQKLFF
>TRBJ2-4|-|TRBV6-1|12|-
TGTGCCAGCAGTGACCGGGGAAACATTCAGTACTTC
CASSDRGNIQYF
>TRBJ1-1|-|TRBV5-1|13|-
TGCGCCAGCAGCTTGGAGGGGCTAAGGGAAGCTTTCTTT
CASSLEGLREAFF
>TRBJ1-2|-|TRBV11-2|15|-
TGTGCCAGCAGCTTAGATCTGGCGGGGCCCAGTGGCTACACCTTC
CASSLDLAGPSGYTF
>TRBJ1-6|few|TRBV6-5|15|TRBD1
TGTGCCAGCAGGATGACAGGGCCCTATAATTCACCCCTCCACTTT
CASRMTGPYNSPLHF
>TRBJ2-3|-|TRBV13|17|-
TGTGCCAGCAGCTTAGGGATTAGCGGCGGACTCACAGATACGCAGTATTTT
CASSLGISGGLTDTQYF
>TRBJ1-6|few|TRBV30|15|-
TGTGCCTGGAGTGGGCGGACAGCCTATAATTCACCCCTCCACTTT
CAWSGRTAYNSPLHF